Listed below are T cell receptor beta chains from one sample, sequenced in a study of cytomegalovirus exposure and HLA in healthy donors. Data came from immunoSEQ multiplex PCR; TCRdb stores just in-frame clones and leaves some out. The data show 150,000 to 200,000 clones, about three quarters seen once. Sequencing was carried out using PBMCs. These receptors were collected from a young man in good health and CMV-seronegative. Each CDR3 is given with its conserved first and last residue. The order of the fields is V gene, CDR3 length, J gene, CDR3 protein.

TRBV5-1	14	TRBJ2-5	CASSLGAAQETQYF
TRBV28	18	TRBJ1-5	CASSKPQGSSVGNQPQHF
TRBV19	14	TRBJ1-5	CASSIGDRVRPQHF
TRBV4-1	14	TRBJ2-1	CASSQDPGIYEQFF
TRBV5-1	15	TRBJ1-2	CASSLLRGINYGYTF
TRBV4-2	16	TRBJ2-1	CASSQDGTSAYNEQFF
TRBV6-6	16	TRBJ1-2	CASSLRTGGQGYGYTF
TRBV10-3	15	TRBJ2-2	CATGRTGERTGELFF
TRBV5-1	13	TRBJ2-5	CASSFGQKETQYF
TRBV7-9	12	TRBJ1-4	CASSLSREKLFF
TRBV11-2	16	TRBJ2-2	CASSSETGSNTGELFF
TRBV28	13	TRBJ2-7	CASSFAGGGEQYF
TRBV2	12	TRBJ2-5	CASAGLQETQYF
TRBV28	16	TRBJ1-6	CASSPTTGFYNSPLHF
TRBV15	17	TRBJ1-3	CATSRDPTGLSGNTIYF
TRBV10-3	12	TRBJ1-2	CAISGTGDGYTF
TRBV30	13	TRBJ1-1	CAWSVGQGKVAFF
TRBV9	16	TRBJ2-7	CASSATGTGFADEQYF
TRBV2	13	TRBJ2-7	CASSETGIGEQYF
TRBV19	15	TRBJ2-3	CASSIGLAGMDTQYF
TRBV10-3	14	TRBJ2-5	CAISAGRVGETQYF
TRBV4-1	20	TRBJ2-1	CASSQVAAGRSGNPNNEQFF
TRBV7-2	11	TRBJ2-7	CASSWQWEQYF
TRBV4-1	16	TRBJ2-5	CASSRQRGGLSETQYF
TRBV21-1	15	TRBJ2-5	CASSLRDYEGETQYF
TRBV25-1	12	TRBJ2-7	CASSEGLYEQYF
TRBV21-1	15	TRBJ1-1	CASIYLGPRHTEAFF
TRBV30	13	TRBJ1-4	CAWSVTRDRALFF
TRBV7-9	12	TRBJ2-7	CASSRSTYEQYF
TRBV28	15	TRBJ1-2	CASSFPPSGNYGYTF
TRBV19	15	TRBJ1-5	CASSPGTGFGQPQHF
TRBV9	15	TRBJ2-3	CASSVGGGSTDTQYF
TRBV18	15	TRBJ2-7	CASSRPGTHTYEQYF
TRBV6-5	16	TRBJ2-5	CASSYSASYWGKTQYF
TRBV19	18	TRBJ1-4	CASSIMVGLVLPHEKLFF
TRBV27	14	TRBJ1-2	CASSPGAGWDGYTF
TRBV29-1	15	TRBJ1-2	CSVESQGEVDYGYTF
TRBV27	11	TRBJ2-1	CASSSNNEQFF
TRBV5-1	15	TRBJ2-7	CASSRLAGDRNEQYF
TRBV28	14	TRBJ2-7	CASSLLAGTREQYF
TRBV9	14	TRBJ2-7	CASSVGASSYEQYF